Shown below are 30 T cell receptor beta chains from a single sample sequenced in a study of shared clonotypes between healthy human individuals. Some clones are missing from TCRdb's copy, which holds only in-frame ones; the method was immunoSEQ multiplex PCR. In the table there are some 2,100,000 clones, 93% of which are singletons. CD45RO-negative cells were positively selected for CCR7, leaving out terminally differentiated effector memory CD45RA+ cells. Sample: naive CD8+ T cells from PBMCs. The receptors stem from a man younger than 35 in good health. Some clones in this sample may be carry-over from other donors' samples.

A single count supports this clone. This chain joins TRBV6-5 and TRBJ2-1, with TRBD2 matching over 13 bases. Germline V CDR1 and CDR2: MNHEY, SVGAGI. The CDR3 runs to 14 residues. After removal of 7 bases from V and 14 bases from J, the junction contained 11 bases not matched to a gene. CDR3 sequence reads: CASTSGLAGEEEFF. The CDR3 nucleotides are TGTGCCAGCACTTCCGGACTAGCGGGGGAGGAAGAGTTCTTC.

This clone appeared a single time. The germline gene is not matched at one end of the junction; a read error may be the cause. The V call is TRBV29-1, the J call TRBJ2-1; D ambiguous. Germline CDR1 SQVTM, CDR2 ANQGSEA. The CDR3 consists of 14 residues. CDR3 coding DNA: TGCAGCGTAGAAGGTGGGGTGTGGGGCAATGAGCAGTTCTTC. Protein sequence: CSVEGGVWGNEQFF.

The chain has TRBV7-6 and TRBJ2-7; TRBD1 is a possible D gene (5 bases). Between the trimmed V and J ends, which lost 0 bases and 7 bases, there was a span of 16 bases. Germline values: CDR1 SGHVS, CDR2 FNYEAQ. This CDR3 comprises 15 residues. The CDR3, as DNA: TGTGCCAGCAGCTTAGCAATGACCTGGGCAGGGGAGCAGTACTTC. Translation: CASSLAMTWAGEQYF.

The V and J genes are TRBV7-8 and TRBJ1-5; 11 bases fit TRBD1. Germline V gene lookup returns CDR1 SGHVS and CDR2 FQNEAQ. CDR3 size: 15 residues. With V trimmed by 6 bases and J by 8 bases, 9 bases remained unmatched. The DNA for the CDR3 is TGTGCCAGCAGACCCGGACAGGGGGCCGGAAAGCCCCAGCATTTT. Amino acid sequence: CASRPGQGAGKPQHF.

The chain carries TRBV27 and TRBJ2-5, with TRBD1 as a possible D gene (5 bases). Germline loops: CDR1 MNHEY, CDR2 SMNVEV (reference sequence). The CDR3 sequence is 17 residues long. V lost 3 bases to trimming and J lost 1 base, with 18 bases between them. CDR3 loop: CASSFVRVKGPQETQYF. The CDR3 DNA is TGTGCCAGCAGTTTCGTCAGGGTGAAGGGGCCCCAAGAGACCCAGTACTTC.

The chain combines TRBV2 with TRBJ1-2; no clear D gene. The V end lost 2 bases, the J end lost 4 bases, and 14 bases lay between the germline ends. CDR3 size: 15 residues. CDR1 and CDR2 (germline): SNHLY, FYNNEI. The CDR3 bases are TGTGCCAGCAGTGAATTGAGAGTTGGGGTCTATGGCTACACCTTC. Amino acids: CASSELRVGVYGYTF.

CDR3 protein: CASDGGKEGEKLFF. CDR3 sequence (DNA): TGTGCCAGCGATGGGGGGAAAGAGGGGGAAAAACTGTTTTTT. The chain combines TRBV28 with TRBJ1-4; weak D call: TRBD1 (5 bases). Trimming pared 8 bases from V and 8 bases from J, leaving 18 bases between. CDR1 is MDHEN, CDR2 SYDVKM, per germline. This CDR3 has 14 amino acids.

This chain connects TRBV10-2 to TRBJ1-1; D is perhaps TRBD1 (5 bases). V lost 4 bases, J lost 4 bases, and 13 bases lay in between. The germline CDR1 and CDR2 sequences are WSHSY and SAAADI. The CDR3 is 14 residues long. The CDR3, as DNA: TGCGCCAGCAGTGGTGCCGCTCAGGGCACTGAAGCTTTCTTT. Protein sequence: CASSGAAQGTEAFF.

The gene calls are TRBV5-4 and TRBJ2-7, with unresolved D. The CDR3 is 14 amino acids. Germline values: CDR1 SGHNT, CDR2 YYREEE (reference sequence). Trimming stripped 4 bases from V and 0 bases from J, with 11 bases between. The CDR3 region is CASSAIQSSYEQYF. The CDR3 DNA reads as TGTGCCAGCAGCGCTATCCAGAGCTCCTACGAGCAGTACTTC.

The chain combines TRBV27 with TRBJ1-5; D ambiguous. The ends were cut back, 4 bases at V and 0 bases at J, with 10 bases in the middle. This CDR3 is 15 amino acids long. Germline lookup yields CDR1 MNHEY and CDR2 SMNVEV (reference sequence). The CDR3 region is CASSSTAYSNQPQHF. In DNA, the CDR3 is TGTGCCAGCAGTTCGACCGCGTATAGCAATCAGCCCCAGCATTTT.

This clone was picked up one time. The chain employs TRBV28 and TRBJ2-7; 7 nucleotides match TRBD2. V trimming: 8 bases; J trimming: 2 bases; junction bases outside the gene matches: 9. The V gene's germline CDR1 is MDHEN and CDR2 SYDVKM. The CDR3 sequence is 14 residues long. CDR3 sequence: CASGSGTKTYEQYF. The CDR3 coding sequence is TGTGCCAGCGGGAGCGGGACGAAGACCTACGAGCAGTACTTC.

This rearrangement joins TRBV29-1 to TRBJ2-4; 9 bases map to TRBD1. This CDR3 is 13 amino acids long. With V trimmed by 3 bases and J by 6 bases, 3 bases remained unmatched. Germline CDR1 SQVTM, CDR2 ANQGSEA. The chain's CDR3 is CSVDPGQGNIQYF. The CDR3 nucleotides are TGCAGCGTTGACCCGGGACAGGGAAACATTCAGTACTTC.

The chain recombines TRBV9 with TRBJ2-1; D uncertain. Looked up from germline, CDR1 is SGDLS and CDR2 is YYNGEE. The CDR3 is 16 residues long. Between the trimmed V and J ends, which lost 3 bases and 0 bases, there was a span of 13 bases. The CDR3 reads CASSANQLPSYNEQFF. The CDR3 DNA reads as TGTGCCAGCAGCGCAAACCAGCTCCCCTCCTACAATGAGCAGTTCTTC.

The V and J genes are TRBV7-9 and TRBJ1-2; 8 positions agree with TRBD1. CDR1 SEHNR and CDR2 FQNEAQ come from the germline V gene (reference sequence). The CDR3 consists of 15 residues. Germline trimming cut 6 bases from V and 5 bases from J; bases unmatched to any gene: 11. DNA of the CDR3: TGTGCCAGCAGTTATGGACAGGGAGGTTATTATGGCTACACCTTC. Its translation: CASSYGQGGYYGYTF.

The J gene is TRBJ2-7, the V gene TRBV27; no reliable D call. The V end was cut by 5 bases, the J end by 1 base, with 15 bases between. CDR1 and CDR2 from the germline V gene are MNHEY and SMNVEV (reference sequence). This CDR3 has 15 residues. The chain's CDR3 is CASSPRLGPSYEQYF. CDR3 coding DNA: TGTGCCAGCAGTCCCCGGCTAGGGCCGTCCTACGAGCAGTACTTC.

The CDR3 sequence: CASSYSSPPFYGYTF. The CDR3 nucleotides read TGTGCCAGCAGTTACTCGTCACCACCTTTCTATGGCTACACCTTC. The chain has TRBV6-5 and TRBJ1-2; D is unresolved. Germline V gives CDR1 MNHEY, CDR2 SVGAGI. The CDR3 extends over 15 amino acids. V was trimmed by 0 bases and J by 4 bases, leaving 12 bases between them.

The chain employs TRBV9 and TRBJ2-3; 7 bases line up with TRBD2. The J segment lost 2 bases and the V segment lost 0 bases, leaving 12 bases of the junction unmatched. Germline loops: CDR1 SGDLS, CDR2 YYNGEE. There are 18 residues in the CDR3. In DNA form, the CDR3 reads TGTGCCAGCAGCGTAGACTGGACTAGGTTATTCTCCACAGATACGCAGTATTTT. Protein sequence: CASSVDWTRLFSTDTQYF.

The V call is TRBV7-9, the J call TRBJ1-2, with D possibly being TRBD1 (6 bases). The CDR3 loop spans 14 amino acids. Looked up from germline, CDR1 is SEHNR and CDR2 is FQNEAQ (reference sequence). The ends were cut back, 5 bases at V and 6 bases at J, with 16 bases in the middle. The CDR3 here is CASSNPDRLNGYTF. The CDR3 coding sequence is TGTGCCAGCAGCAACCCGGACAGACTGAATGGCTACACCTTC.

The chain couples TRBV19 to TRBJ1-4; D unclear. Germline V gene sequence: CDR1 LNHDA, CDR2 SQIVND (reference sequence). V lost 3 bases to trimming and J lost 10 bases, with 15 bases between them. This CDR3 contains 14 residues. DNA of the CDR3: TGTGCCAGTAGTATCTGGACTGATCCGGGAAAACTGTTTTTT. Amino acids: CASSIWTDPGKLFF.

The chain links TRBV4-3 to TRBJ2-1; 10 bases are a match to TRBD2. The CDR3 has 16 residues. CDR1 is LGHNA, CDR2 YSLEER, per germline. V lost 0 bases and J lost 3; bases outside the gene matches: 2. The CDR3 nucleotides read TGCGCCAGCAGCCAAGAGTGGACTAGCGGCTACAATGAGCAGTTCTTC. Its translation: CASSQEWTSGYNEQFF.

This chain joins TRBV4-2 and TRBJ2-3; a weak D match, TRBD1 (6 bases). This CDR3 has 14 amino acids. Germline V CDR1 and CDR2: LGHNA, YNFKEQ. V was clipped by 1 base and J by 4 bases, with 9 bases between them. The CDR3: CASSQAGAADTQYF. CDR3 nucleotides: TGTGCCAGCAGCCAAGCAGGGGCTGCAGATACGCAGTATTTT.

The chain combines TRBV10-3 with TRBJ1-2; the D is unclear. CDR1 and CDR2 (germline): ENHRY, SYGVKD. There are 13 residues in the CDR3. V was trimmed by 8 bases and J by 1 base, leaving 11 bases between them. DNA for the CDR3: TGTGCCATCCCTGGTCTGGATAACTATGGCTACACCTTC. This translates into CAIPGLDNYGYTF.

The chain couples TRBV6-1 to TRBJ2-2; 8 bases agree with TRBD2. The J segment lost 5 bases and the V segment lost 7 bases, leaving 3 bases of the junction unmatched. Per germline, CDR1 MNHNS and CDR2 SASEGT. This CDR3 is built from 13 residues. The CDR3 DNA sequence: TGTGCCAGCACTTTAGCGGGAACCGGGGAGCTGTTTTTT. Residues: CASTLAGTGELFF.

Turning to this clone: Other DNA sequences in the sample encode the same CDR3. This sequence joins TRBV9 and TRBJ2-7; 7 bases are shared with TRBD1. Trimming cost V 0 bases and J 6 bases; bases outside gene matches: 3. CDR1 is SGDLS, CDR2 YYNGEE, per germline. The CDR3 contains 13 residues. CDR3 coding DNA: TGTGCCAGCAGCGTAGGACAGGGCGGCGAGCAGTACTTC. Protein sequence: CASSVGQGGEQYF.

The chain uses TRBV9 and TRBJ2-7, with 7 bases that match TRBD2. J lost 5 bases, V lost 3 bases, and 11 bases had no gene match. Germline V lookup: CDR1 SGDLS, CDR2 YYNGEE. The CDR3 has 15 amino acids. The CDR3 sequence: CASSDVGRPRDEQYF. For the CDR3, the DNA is TGTGCCAGCAGCGACGTCGGGAGGCCCCGAGACGAGCAGTACTTC. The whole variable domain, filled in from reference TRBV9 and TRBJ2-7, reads DSGVTQTPKHLITATGQRVTLRCSPRSGDLSVYWYQQSLDQGLQFLIQYYNGEERAKGNILERFSAQQFPDLHSELNLSSLELGDSALYFCASSDVGRPRDEQYFGPGTRLTVT.

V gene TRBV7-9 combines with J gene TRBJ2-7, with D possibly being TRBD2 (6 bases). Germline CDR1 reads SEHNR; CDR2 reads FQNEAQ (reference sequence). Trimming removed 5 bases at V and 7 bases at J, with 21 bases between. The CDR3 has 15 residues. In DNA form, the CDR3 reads TGTGCCAGCAGCGCTGATGAGACAGTCGGGGGAGAGCAGTACTTC. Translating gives CASSADETVGGEQYF.

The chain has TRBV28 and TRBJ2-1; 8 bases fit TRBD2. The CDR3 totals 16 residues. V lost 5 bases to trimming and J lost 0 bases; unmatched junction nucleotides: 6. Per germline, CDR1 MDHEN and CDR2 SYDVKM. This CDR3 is CASSTKRESSYNEQFF. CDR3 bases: TGTGCCAGCAGTACGAAGCGGGAGAGCTCCTACAATGAGCAGTTCTTC.

This CDR3 reads CASSSGQGVPTEAFF. CDR3 DNA: TGTGCCAGCAGCTCGGGACAGGGGGTTCCCACTGAAGCTTTCTTT. The chain links TRBV5-6 to TRBJ1-1, with 11 bases that match TRBD1. Trimming removed 3 bases from V and 4 bases from J; junction bases left unmatched: 5. CDR3 size: 15 residues. Germline assignment: CDR1 SGHDT and CDR2 YYEEEE.

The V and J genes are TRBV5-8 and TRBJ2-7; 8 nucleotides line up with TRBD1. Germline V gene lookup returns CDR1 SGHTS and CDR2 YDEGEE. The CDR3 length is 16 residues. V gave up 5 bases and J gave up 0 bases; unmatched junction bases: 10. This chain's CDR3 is CASSWTRDRSSYEQYF. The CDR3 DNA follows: TGTGCCAGCAGTTGGACCCGGGACAGGAGCTCCTACGAGCAGTACTTC.

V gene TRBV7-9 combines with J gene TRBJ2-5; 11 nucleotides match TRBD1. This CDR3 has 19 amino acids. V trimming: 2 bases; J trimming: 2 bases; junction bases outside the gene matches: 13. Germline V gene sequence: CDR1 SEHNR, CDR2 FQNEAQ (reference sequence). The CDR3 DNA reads TGTGCCAGCAGCTTACACTTACGGACAGGGGGCGCGGGGCAAGAGACCCAGTACTTC. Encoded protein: CASSLHLRTGGAGQETQYF.